This T cell receptor beta chain appears in the sequencing data of a study of T cell responses to AZD1222 COVID-19 vaccine. Study results and caveats: Only five or six AZD1222 recipients were seropositive at baseline. Clonal diversity was possibly underestimated, and white British individuals and females predominated among donors.

Some clones are missing from TCRdb's copy, which holds only in-frame ones; the method was immunoSEQ multiplex PCR. The top ten clones hold 20% to 25% of a sample with some 100,000 clones, approximately 90% of them seen once. The CDR3 runs 14 residues. Germline trimming cut 5 bases from V and 4 bases from J; bases unmatched to any gene: 6. Looked up from germline, CDR1 is KGHSH and CDR2 is LQKENI. Remarks on this clone: Its antigen is undetermined.

Sequencing used peripheral blood, obtained on day 0 of AZD1222 vaccination. This clonotype was obtained from an adult in good health. V is TRBV18 and J is TRBJ1-2; 8 positions agree with TRBD1. The CDR3 nucleotides are TGTGCCAGCTCAGATGGACAGGGAGTCTATGGCTACACCTTC. Its protein is CASSDGQGVYGYTF.